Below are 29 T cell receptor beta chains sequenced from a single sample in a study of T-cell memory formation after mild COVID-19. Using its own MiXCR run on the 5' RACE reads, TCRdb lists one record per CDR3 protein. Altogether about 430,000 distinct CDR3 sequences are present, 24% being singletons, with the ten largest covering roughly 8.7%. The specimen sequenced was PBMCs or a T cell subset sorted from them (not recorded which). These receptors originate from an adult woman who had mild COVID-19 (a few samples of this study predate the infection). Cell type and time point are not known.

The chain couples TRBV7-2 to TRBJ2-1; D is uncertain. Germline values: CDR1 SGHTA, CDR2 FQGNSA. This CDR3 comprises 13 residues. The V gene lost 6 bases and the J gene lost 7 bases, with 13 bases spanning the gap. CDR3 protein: CASSLLTLNEQFF. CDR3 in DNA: TGTGCCAGCAGTTTACTGACCCTGAATGAGCAGTTCTTC.

This CDR3 reads CASSLGGWRNTEAFF. The CDR3 nucleotides read TGTGCCAGCAGCTTAGGGGGGTGGCGGAACACTGAAGCTTTCTTT. The chain combines TRBV7-2 with TRBJ1-1; weak D call: TRBD1 (5 bases). V lost 1 base, J lost 1 base, and 10 bases lay in between. Germline V gene sequence: CDR1 SGHTA, CDR2 FQGNSA. This CDR3 has 15 amino acids.

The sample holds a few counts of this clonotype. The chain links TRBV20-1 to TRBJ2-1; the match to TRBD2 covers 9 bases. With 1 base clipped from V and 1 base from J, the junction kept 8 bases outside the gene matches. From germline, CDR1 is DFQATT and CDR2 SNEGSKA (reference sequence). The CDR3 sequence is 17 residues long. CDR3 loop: CSARGLAGRGSYNEQFF. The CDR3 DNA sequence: TGCAGTGCTAGAGGGCTAGCGGGACGGGGGTCCTACAATGAGCAGTTCTTC.

The CDR3 coding sequence is TGTGCCAGCAACCCCGGAGTAGCGGGGCCCCGGGGGACCCAGTACTTC. The encoded protein is CASNPGVAGPRGTQYF. The chain links TRBV6-1 to TRBJ2-5, with 8 bases lining up with TRBD2. Trimming at V came to 7 bases and at J to 7 bases, leaving 17 bases not matched to a gene. Germline values: CDR1 MNHNS, CDR2 SASEGT. CDR3 size: 16 residues.

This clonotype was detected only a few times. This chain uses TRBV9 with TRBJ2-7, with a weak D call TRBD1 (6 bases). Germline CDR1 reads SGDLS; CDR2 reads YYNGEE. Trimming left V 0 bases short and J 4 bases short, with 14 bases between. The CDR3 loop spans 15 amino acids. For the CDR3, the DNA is TGTGCCAGCAGCGTAGAGCCAGGGGATGGTTACGAGCAGTACTTC. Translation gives CASSVEPGDGYEQYF.

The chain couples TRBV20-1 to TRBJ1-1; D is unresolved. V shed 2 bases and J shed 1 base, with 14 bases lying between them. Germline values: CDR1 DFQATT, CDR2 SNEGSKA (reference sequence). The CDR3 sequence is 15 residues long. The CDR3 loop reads CSARMWRLWNTEAFF. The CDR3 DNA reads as TGCAGTGCTAGAATGTGGAGGCTTTGGAACACTGAAGCTTTCTTT.

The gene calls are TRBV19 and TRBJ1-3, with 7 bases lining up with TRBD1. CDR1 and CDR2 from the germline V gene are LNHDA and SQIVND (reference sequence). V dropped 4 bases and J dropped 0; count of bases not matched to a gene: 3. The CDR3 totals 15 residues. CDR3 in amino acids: CASSTGDSSGNTIYF. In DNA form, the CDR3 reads TGTGCCAGTAGTACGGGGGACAGCTCTGGAAACACCATATATTTT.

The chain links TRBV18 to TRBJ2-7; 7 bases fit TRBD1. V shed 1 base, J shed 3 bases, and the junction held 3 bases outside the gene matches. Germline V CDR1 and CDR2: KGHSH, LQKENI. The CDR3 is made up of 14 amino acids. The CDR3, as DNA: TGTGCCAGCTCACCACGGGACAGATACTACGAGCAGTACTTC. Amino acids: CASSPRDRYYEQYF.

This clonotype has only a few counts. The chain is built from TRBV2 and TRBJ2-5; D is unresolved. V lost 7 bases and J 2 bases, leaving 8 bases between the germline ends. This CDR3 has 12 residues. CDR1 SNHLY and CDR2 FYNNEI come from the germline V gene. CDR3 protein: CASTGPQETQYF. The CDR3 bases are TGTGCCAGCACCGGGCCGCAAGAGACCCAGTACTTC.

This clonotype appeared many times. The CDR3 nucleotides are TGCGCCAGCAGCCAACTCCCGGGAGGAGCGGGAGCGCCCTACGAGCAGTACTTC. This codes for CASSQLPGGAGAPYEQYF. This chain connects TRBV4-3 to TRBJ2-7; 8 bases fit TRBD2. Germline CDR1 LGHNA, CDR2 YSLEER. CDR3 length: 18 amino acids. V shed 2 bases, J shed 2 bases, and the junction held 14 bases outside the gene matches.

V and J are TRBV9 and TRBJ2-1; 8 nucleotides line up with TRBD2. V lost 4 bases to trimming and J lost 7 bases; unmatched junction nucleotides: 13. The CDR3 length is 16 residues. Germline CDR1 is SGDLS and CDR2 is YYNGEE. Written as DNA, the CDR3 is TGTGCCAGCAGCCCCCGGGGGCGGGAGGCGGAGAATGAGCAGTTCTTC. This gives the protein CASSPRGREAENEQFF.

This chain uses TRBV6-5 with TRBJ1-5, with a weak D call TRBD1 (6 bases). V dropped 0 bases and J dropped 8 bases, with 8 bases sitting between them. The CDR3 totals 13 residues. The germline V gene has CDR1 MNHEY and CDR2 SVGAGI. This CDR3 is CASSYSGDKPQHF. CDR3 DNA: TGTGCCAGCAGTTACTCGGGGGACAAGCCCCAGCATTTT.

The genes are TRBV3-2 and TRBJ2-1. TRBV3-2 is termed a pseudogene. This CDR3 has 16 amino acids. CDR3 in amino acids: CASSHDQVLRNNEQFF. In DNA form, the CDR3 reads TGTGCCAGCAGCCATGACCAGGTGTTAAGGAACAATGAGCAGTTCTTC.

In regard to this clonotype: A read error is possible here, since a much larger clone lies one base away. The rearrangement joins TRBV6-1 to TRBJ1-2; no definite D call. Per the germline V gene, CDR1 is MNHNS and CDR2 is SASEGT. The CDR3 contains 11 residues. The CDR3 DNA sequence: TGTGCCAGCAGTACTAACTATGGCTACAACTTC. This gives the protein CASSTNYGYNF.

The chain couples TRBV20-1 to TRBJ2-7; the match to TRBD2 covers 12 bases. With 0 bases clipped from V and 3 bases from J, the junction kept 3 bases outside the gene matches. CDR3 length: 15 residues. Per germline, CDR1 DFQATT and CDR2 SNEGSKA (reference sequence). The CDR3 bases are TGCAGTGCTAGAGATCTGACTAGCGGGGGCTACGAGCAGTACTTC. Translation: CSARDLTSGGYEQYF.

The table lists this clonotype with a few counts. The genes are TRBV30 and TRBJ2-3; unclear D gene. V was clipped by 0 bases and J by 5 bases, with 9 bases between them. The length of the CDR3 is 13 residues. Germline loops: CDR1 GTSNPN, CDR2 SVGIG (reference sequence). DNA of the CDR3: TGTGCCTGGAGTGTACGACGTCTAGATACGCAGTATTTT. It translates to CAWSVRRLDTQYF.

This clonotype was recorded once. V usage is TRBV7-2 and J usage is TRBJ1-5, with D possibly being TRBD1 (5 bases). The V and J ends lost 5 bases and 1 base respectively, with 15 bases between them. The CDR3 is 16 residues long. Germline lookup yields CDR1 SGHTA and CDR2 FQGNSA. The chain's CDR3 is CASSPDTPASNQPQHF. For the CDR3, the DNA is TGTGCCAGCAGCCCGGACACGCCTGCGAGCAATCAGCCCCAGCATTTT.

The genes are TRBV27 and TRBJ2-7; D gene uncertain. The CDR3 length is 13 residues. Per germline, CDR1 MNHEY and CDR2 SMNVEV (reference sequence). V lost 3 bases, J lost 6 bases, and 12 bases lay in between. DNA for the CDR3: TGTGCCAGCAGTTTGGCGGTTTTGGGCGAGCAGTACTTC. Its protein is CASSLAVLGEQYF.

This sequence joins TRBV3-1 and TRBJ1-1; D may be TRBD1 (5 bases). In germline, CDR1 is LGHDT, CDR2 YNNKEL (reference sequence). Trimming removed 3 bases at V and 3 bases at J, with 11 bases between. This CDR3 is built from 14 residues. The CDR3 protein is CASSQVGGDTEAFF. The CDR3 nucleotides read TGTGCCAGCAGCCAGGTCGGGGGGGACACTGAAGCTTTCTTT.

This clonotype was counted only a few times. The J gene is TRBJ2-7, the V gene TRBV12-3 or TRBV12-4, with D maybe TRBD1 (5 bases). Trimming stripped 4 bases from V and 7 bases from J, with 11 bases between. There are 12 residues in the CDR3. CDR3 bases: TGTGCCAGCAGTTCGTCAGGGCGGGAGCAGTACTTC. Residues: CASSSSGREQYF.

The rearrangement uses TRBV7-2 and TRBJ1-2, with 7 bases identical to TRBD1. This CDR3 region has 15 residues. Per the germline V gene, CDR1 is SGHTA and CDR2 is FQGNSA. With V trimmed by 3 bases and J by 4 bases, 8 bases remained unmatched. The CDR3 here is CASSFGTVKVYGYTF. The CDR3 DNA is TGTGCCAGCAGCTTTGGGACAGTGAAGGTCTATGGCTACACCTTC.

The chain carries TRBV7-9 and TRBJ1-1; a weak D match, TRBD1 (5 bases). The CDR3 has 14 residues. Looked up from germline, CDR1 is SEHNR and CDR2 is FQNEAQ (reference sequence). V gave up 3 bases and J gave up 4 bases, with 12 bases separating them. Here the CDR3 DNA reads TGTGCCAGCAGCTTCCCGGGACGGACCACTGAAGCTTTCTTT. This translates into CASSFPGRTTEAFF.

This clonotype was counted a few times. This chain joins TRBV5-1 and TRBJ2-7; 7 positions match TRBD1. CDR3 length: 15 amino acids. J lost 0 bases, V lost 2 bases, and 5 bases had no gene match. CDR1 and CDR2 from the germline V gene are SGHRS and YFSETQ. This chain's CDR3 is CASSFSGTASYEQYF. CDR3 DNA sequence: TGCGCCAGCAGCTTTTCCGGGACAGCCTCCTACGAGCAGTACTTC.

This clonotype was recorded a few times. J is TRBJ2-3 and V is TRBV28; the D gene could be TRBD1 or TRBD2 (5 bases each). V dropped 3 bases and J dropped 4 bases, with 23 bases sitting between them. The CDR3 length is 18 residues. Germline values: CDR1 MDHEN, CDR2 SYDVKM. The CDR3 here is CASSFWAGTSPSPDTQYF. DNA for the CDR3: TGTGCCAGCAGTTTTTGGGCAGGGACGAGCCCTTCGCCAGATACGCAGTATTTT.

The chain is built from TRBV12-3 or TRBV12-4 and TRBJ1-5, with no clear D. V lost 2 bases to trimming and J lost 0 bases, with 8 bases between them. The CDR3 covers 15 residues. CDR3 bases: TGTGCCAGCAGTTTATCGGGGTATAGCAATCAGCCCCAGCATTTT. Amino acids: CASSLSGYSNQPQHF.

Written as DNA, the CDR3 is TGCGCCAGCAGCCAAGACCCTAGTCAGCCCCAGCATTTT. It encodes CASSQDPSQPQHF. The chain joins TRBV4-3 to TRBJ1-5; D is undetermined. CDR1 LGHNA and CDR2 YSLEER come from the germline V gene. The CDR3 sequence is 13 residues long. V lost 0 bases, J lost 6 bases, and 6 bases lay in between.

In DNA form, the CDR3 reads TGTGCCAGCAGGGGCGTCGGGGCCCAACTCATCTCTGGAAACACCATATATTTT. Translating it yields CASRGVGAQLISGNTIYF. The chain is built from TRBV2 and TRBJ1-3; possible D gene TRBD1, 5 bases. The CDR3 spans 18 residues. Germline V gene data show CDR1 as SNHLY and CDR2 as FYNNEI. The V end was cut by 6 bases, the J end by 0 bases, with 21 bases between.

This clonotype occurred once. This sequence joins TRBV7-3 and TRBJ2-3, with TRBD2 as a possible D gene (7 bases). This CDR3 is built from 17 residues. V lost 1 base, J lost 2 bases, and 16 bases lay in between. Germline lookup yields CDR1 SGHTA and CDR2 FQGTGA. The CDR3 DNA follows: TGTGCCAGCAGCTTAAAGGGCTCGGGGGGCCCCACAGATACGCAGTATTTT. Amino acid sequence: CASSLKGSGGPTDTQYF.

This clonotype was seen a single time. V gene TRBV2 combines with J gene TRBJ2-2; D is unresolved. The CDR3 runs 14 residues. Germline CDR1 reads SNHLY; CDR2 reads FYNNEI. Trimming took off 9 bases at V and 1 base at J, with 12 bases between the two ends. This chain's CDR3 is CASTLRRNTGELFF. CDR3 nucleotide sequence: TGTGCCAGTACGCTCAGGAGGAACACCGGGGAGCTGTTTTTT.